A single TCR beta chain is shown here with its context. The CDR3 sequence is 15 residues long. Trimming pared 3 bases from V and 1 base from J, leaving 9 bases between. Germline CDR1 is SNHLY and CDR2 is FYNNEI. The data are from a study of cytomegalovirus exposure and HLA in healthy donors. Amplification used 60 Vbeta primers and 13 Jbeta primers. Assay: immunoSEQ multiplex PCR; the TCRdb copy retains only in-frame clones and omits some. Of roughly 180,000 clones in the sample, about 80% are singletons; the top ten hold 6% to 7.5%. Sequenced material: PBMCs. The sequence came from a young man in good health and CMV-seropositive. The V call is TRBV2, the J call TRBJ2-2, with unresolved D. The CDR3 DNA follows: TGTGCCAGCAGTGAGGCAGCGAGGAACACCGGGGAGCTGTTTTTT. It encodes CASSEAARNTGELFF.